The clone carrying this T cell receptor beta chain was seen a single time. Its antigen remains unknown. The data were obtained in a study of beta chain features in type 1 diabetes. Looking at the study overall: Age, gender, cell numbers and subset yield matched between patients and controls.

The study reverse transcribed the entire isolated RNA, so it sequenced expressed TCRB transcripts. Profiled with immunoSEQ multiplex PCR; TCRdb holds only in-frame clones, not every one. The data show approximately 120,000 clones, roughly 43% seen once. Germline trimming cut 1 base from V and 3 bases from J; bases unmatched to any gene: 8. CDR1 and CDR2 from the germline V gene are SGHTA and FQGNSA. The CDR3 is 17 amino acids. Broader study findings: Researchers cautioned that cDNA sequencing could over-represent cells with high TCR expression. Unsettled here was the matter of whether HLA type influences TCRB rearrangement.

This chain uses TRBV7-2 with TRBJ2-7; 11 nucleotides agree with TRBD2. The clonotype originates from a woman between 18 and 29 years old in good health. What was sequenced was stem cell memory CD4+ T cells from blood. The CDR3 protein is CASSLVSSGRLRYEQYF. The CDR3, as DNA: TGTGCCAGCAGCTTAGTATCTAGCGGGAGGCTCCGCTACGAGCAGTACTTC. The whole variable domain, filled in from reference TRBV7-2 and TRBJ2-7, reads GAGVSQSPSNKVTEKGKDVELRCDPISGHTALYWYRQSLGQGLEFLIYFQGNSAPDKSGLPSDRFSAERTGGSVSTLTIQRTQQEDSAVYLCASSLVSSGRLRYEQYFGPGTRLTVT.